This TCR beta chain was captured by sequencing in a study of technical replicates of blood from several donors. The method was immunoSEQ multiplex PCR; TCRdb's version includes in-frame clones alone and lacks a portion of them. The sample lists around 80,000 clones, roughly 98% occurring once. The sample taken for sequencing was T cells isolated from PBMCs. The receptor was isolated from a human donor in good health.

The CDR3 bases are TGTGCCAGCAGCTTGGGTTCTTACACCGGGGAGCTGTTTTTT. Translating it yields CASSLGSYTGELFF. V usage is TRBV5-8 and J usage is TRBJ2-2; D is uncertain. This CDR3 contains 14 residues. Germline CDR1 reads SGHTS; CDR2 reads YDEGEE. V was cut by 0 bases and J by 3 bases, with 6 bases left in between.